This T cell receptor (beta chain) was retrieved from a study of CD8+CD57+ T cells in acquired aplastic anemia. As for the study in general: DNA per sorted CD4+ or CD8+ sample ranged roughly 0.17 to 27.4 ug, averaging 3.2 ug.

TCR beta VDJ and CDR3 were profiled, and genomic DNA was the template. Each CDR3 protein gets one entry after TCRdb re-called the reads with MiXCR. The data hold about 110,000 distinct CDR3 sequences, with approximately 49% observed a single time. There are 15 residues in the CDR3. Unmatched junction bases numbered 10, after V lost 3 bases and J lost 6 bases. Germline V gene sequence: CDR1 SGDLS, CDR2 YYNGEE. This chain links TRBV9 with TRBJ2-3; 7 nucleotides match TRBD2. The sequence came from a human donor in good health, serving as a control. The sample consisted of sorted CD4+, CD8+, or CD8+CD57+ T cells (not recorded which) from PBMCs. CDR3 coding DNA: TGTGCCAGCAGCGAGGGAGGTTCTAGCGGTGATACGCAGTATTTT. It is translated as CASSEGGSSGDTQYF.